This T cell receptor (beta chain) was sequenced during a study of blood T cell repertoires in COVID-19 (TCRdb year 2020). Background on the whole study: Samples covering the acute and convalescent phases of COVID-19 were provided by collaborators in the United States, Italy and Spain. The prospective study material was composed of cDNA or gDNA derived from T cells, B-cell-depleted T cells, or PBMCs. The dataset comprised deeply sampled blood TCRbeta repertoires from subjects exposed to, actively infected with, or recovered from COVID-19. The repertoires were made available in a free public database intended to serve as a resource for research on the immune response to SARS-CoV-2. The samples were drawn from two sources: the first 160 participants of the ongoing ImmuneRACE study, and over 950 subjects contributed by 6 global collaborators. The sample metadata nearly always contained a de-identified subject ID, COVID-19 status, age in years and sex. Where available, HLA class I and class II types were taken from metadata supplied by the sample provider and were not determined by assay-based typing.

TCRbeta CDR3 regions were amplified from genomic DNA using the immunoSEQ Assay, a bias-controlled multiplex PCR. On the authors' methods: Within the assay, amplification of reference gene primers was used to estimate how many nucleated cells each sample contained. To quantify the absolute abundance of each unique TCRbeta CDR3 rearrangement, sequence reads were collapsed and filtered. For each sample, productive Simpson clonality was calculated by taking the square root of Simpson's diversity index across productive rearrangements. Held by TCRdb, this immuneACCESS table contains in-frame sequences only and omits some clones. Under half of the omission traces to an unresolved V gene where checked; the cause of the rest is unknown. V, J and clone size reflect that table, while D and trimming were determined from the DNA. This sample gives about 380,000 clones in total; approximately 81% of them show up just once. The ten largest clonotypes hold roughly 3.6% of the sample.

In the case of this clone: Its target antigen remains unknown. No base quality information exists; no much larger clone differs at one position.

General study outcomes and caveats: The quantity of clinical and demographic metadata differed by source and by participant and was supplied without curation.

Collaborating institutions collected whole blood in K2EDTA tubes following their own protocols. For TCRbeta analysis, collaborators shipped samples in one of three forms: frozen whole blood, isolated PBMCs, or DNA extracted from either of those sample types. The source of this sequence is a woman aged 18-35 years with acute or convalescent COVID-19. What was sequenced was peripheral blood.

The CDR3 protein is CASSSTGGGNTIYF. The sequenced DNA is TGTGCCAGCAGCTCGACAGGGGGAGGAAACACCATATATTTT. The rearranged segments are TRBV5-4 and TRBJ1-3; a stretch of 9 junction bases matches TRBD1. For CDR1 and CDR2, the germline V gene (reference sequence) lists SGHNT and YYREEE. Inclusive of the bounding cysteine and phenylalanine, the CDR3 is 14 residues long. Only the CDR3 DNA is retained, 42 bases long and in frame from the first base. The V end gives up 3 bases and the J end 4 bases, leaving 2 bases in the junction not matched to a gene.